These 4 T cell receptor beta chains were all obtained from the same sample, sequenced in a study of shared clonotypes between healthy human individuals (dated by TCRdb to 2018 to 2020). The library was generated by the immunoSEQ multiplex PCR assay. The clones in this table, taken by TCRdb from immuneACCESS, are in-frame only. Not every clone is retained; where verified, under half of the shortfall comes from an unresolved V gene, and the cause of the rest is unknown. Counted in this sample were about 2,100,000 clones; roughly 91% of them appeared once. About 1.5% of the sample is taken by the ten largest. CD8 naive samples were CD45RO-negative cells positively selected for CCR7, giving a CD45RA+CCR7+ population that excluded TemRA cells. The sequencing sample was made of naive CD8+ T cells from PBMCs. The intended sense of this specimen's cell subset or site label: CD45RA+CCR7+. These receptors originate from a man between 18 and 35 years old in good health. Some clones in this sample may be carry-over from other donors' samples.

The chain uses TRBV4-2 and TRBJ2-3; a possible D gene is TRBD1 (5 bases). In germline, CDR1 is LGHNA, CDR2 YNFKEQ. This CDR3 is built from 16 residues. V gave up 0 bases and J gave up 3 bases, with 13 bases separating them. The CDR3 sequence is CASSQDLTAPTDTQYF. CDR3 sequence (DNA): TGTGCCAGCAGCCAAGATTTGACAGCTCCGACAGATACGCAGTATTTT.

This rearrangement joins TRBV10-3 to TRBJ1-2; 9 nucleotides align to TRBD1. Trimming took 8 bases from V and 0 from J; bases not matched to a gene: 1. In germline, CDR1 is ENHRY, CDR2 SYGVKD. The CDR3 has 13 amino acids. Here the CDR3 reads CAIGTGSNYGYTF. CDR3 DNA sequence: TGTGCCATCGGGACAGGGTCTAACTATGGCTACACCTTC.

The chain recombines TRBV27 with TRBJ2-2; 10 bases match TRBD2. The germline CDR1 and CDR2 sequences are MNHEY and SMNVEV (reference sequence). V trimming: 2 bases; J trimming: 7 bases; junction bases outside the gene matches: 16. The CDR3 spans 19 residues. The CDR3 nucleotides are TGTGCCAGCAGTTTACTACGCCCAGCGGGAGGGCCCTCGGGCGGGGAGCTGTTTTTT. Translation: CASSLLRPAGGPSGGELFF.

The V and J genes are TRBV28 and TRBJ2-7; 7 positions match TRBD2. Germline trimming cut 11 bases from V and 0 bases from J; bases unmatched to any gene: 7. The CDR3 totals 13 residues. CDR1 and CDR2 from the germline V gene are MDHEN and SYDVKM. CDR3 nucleotides: TGTGCCTCTGGGAGGGCGAGCTCCTACGAGCAGTACTTC. It is translated as CASGRASSYEQYF.